Below are 17 T cell receptor beta chains sequenced from a single sample in a study of T cell repertoires in ileal Crohn's disease. Time point specified: proximal margin of the surgical specimen (macroscopically non-inflamed). Libraries were prepared by immunoSEQ multiplex PCR; TCRdb keeps only in-frame clonotypes and omits some of them. The sample contains 7,000 to 8,000 clones, roughly 80% of which appear only once. Sequencing input: ileal tissue. The source is an adult with Crohn's disease.

The DNA for the CDR3 is TGTGCCAGCAGCTTAGGTAGCGGGGGAATTGGGACCCAGTACTTC. Translated, it gives CASSLGSGGIGTQYF. The chain uses TRBV7-6 and TRBJ2-5, with 9 nucleotides matching TRBD2. Trimming cost V 1 base and J 7 bases; bases outside gene matches: 7. The CDR3 covers 15 residues. Germline CDR1 reads SGHVS; CDR2 reads FNYEAQ.

The V gene is TRBV5-1, the J gene TRBJ2-5; D is unresolved. The CDR3 is 13 residues long. The V gene lost 1 base and the J gene lost 8 bases, with 12 bases spanning the gap. Germline-derived CDR1 and CDR2 are SGHRS and YFSETQ. CDR3 amino acids: CASSLMADGTQYF. DNA for the CDR3: TGCGCCAGCAGCTTGATGGCGGACGGAACCCAGTACTTC.

The chain recombines TRBV28 with TRBJ2-2; 8 bases are shared with TRBD1. CDR3 length equals 15 residues. CDR1 is MDHEN, CDR2 SYDVKM, per germline. V trimming: 9 bases; J trimming: 5 bases; junction bases outside the gene matches: 11. The CDR3 spells CASKTGTGVTGELFF. Here the CDR3 DNA reads TGTGCCAGTAAAACCGGGACAGGCGTGACCGGGGAGCTGTTTTTT.

This sequence joins TRBV10-3 and TRBJ2-7, with TRBD1 as a possible D gene (5 bases). V was shortened by 5 bases and J by 5 bases, with 16 bases between the two germline ends. This CDR3 is 14 amino acids long. The germline V gene encodes CDR1 ENHRY and CDR2 SYGVKD. The CDR3 sequence is CAISKDSPSDEQYF. Here the CDR3 DNA reads TGTGCCATCAGTAAAGACAGCCCTTCTGACGAGCAGTACTTC.

The V gene is TRBV7-8, the J gene TRBJ2-7, with TRBD2 matching 12 bases. The ends lost 1 base at V and 6 bases at J; junction bases unmatched: 4. Germline loops: CDR1 SGHVS, CDR2 FQNEAQ. The CDR3 has 15 residues. The CDR3 is CASSLGLAGDREQYF. Here the CDR3 DNA reads TGTGCCAGCAGCTTAGGACTAGCGGGAGACCGCGAGCAGTACTTC. The whole variable domain, filled in from reference TRBV7-8 and TRBJ2-7, reads GAGVSQSPRYKVAKRGQDVALRCDPISGHVSLFWYQQALGQGPEFLTYFQNEAQLDKSGLPSDRFFAERPEGSVSTLKIQRTQQEDSAVYLCASSLGLAGDREQYFGPGTRLTVT.

This clone was observed a single time. The CDR3 bases are TGTGCCAGCAGCCGGCGACTAGCGGGAGACGACGAGCAGTACTTC. Amino acids: CASSRRLAGDDEQYF. The chain employs TRBV14 and TRBJ2-7; 12 bases are shared with TRBD2. Germline CDR1 is SGHDN and CDR2 is FVKESK. CDR3 size: 15 residues. J was trimmed by 5 bases and V by 4 bases; bases with no gene match: 6.

The chain carries TRBV2 and TRBJ1-5; tentative D call: TRBD1 (6 bases). Germline lookup yields CDR1 SNHLY and CDR2 FYNNEI. V lost 5 bases, J lost 2 bases, and 13 bases lay in between. The CDR3 covers 15 residues. The CDR3 sequence: CASSREGVGNQPQHF. The CDR3 DNA reads as TGTGCCAGCAGTAGAGAGGGGGTCGGCAATCAGCCCCAGCATTTT.

The J gene is TRBJ2-3, the V gene TRBV2; maybe TRBD2 (5 bases). Germline CDR1 SNHLY, CDR2 FYNNEI. The length of the CDR3 is 19 residues. V was clipped by 5 bases and J by 2 bases, with 26 bases between them. CDR3 nucleotides: TGTGCCAGCAGTTTCCCTTACCTAGGAGCGGAGGCTTCCACAGATACGCAGTATTTT. Its protein is CASSFPYLGAEASTDTQYF.

This clone was seen only a few times. V gene TRBV6-1 combines with J gene TRBJ2-5; the D is unclear. Per germline, CDR1 MNHNS and CDR2 SASEGT. The CDR3 sequence is 13 residues long. V was trimmed by 8 bases and J by 2 bases, leaving 12 bases between them. The DNA for the CDR3 is TGTGCCAGCTTTGTACAGACTCAAGAGACCCAGTACTTC. The encoded protein is CASFVQTQETQYF.

This rearrangement joins TRBV9 to TRBJ2-3; the match to TRBD2 covers 10 bases. Germline V gene sequence: CDR1 SGDLS, CDR2 YYNGEE. V lost 0 bases to trimming and J lost 0 bases; unmatched junction nucleotides: 4. The CDR3 is 17 amino acids. The CDR3 reads CASSVEWTSGSTDTQYF. The CDR3 nucleotides read TGTGCCAGCAGCGTAGAGTGGACTAGCGGTAGCACAGATACGCAGTATTTT.

This clone showed up just a few times. This chain connects TRBV6-1 to TRBJ1-5; 7 bases are a match to TRBD1. CDR3 length: 14 amino acids. Trimming at V came to 4 bases and at J to 0 bases, leaving 0 bases not matched to a gene. Germline V lookup: CDR1 MNHNS, CDR2 SASEGT. The CDR3 DNA sequence: TGTGCCAGCAGTGGACAGGGTAGCAATCAGCCCCAGCATTTT. Its translation: CASSGQGSNQPQHF.

The CDR3, as DNA: TGTGCCAGCAGCGTAGAATACCTCTCCTACAATGAGCAGTTCTTC. This translates into CASSVEYLSYNEQFF. The V gene is TRBV9, the J gene TRBJ2-1, with D hard to call. The CDR3 runs to 15 residues. Trimming left V 0 bases short and J 0 bases short, with 7 bases between. Germline-derived CDR1 and CDR2 are SGDLS and YYNGEE.

CDR3 coding DNA: TGTGCCAGCAGTGTGACGAGTCGTTATGAGCAGTTCTTC. Its translation: CASSVTSRYEQFF. The genes are TRBV6-1 and TRBJ2-1; D gene uncertain. V was pared by 4 bases and J by 8 bases, with 12 bases between. CDR1 and CDR2 (germline): MNHNS, SASEGT. This CDR3 is 13 amino acids long.

The chain uses TRBV5-1 and TRBJ2-5, with D possibly TRBD1 on 6 matching bases. The CDR3 sequence is 15 residues long. V was trimmed by 0 bases and J by 5 bases, leaving 14 bases between them. Germline V lookup: CDR1 SGHRS, CDR2 YFSETQ. CDR3 DNA sequence: TGCGCCAGCAGCTTGGCACCGACAGGCGGGGAGACCCAGTACTTC. This gives the protein CASSLAPTGGETQYF.

The CDR3 DNA follows: TGTGCCAGCAGTGGCCAACAGGGGGCCCACACTGAAGCTTTCTTT. Amino acid sequence: CASSGQQGAHTEAFF. This rearrangement joins TRBV6-1 to TRBJ1-1; TRBD1 matches at 9 bases. With V trimmed by 4 bases and J by 3 bases, 6 bases remained unmatched. The CDR3 sequence is 15 residues long. CDR1 MNHNS and CDR2 SASEGT come from the germline V gene.

CDR3 coding DNA: TGTGCCAGCAGCCAAGATCCCATTAGCTCCTCCTACAATGAGCAGTTCTTC. Translation: CASSQDPISSSYNEQFF. The genes are TRBV2 and TRBJ2-1; D gene ambiguous. V lost 6 bases and J lost 0, with 18 bases in between. Germline V gene data show CDR1 as SNHLY and CDR2 as FYNNEI. This CDR3 is 17 amino acids long.

The V and J genes are TRBV28 and TRBJ1-4; D uncertain. This CDR3 has 13 amino acids. Per the germline V gene, CDR1 is MDHEN and CDR2 is SYDVKM. The V end was cut by 6 bases, the J end by 1 base, with 6 bases between. For the CDR3, the DNA is TGTGCCAGCAGGGAGCAAACTAATGAAAAACTGTTTTTT. Residues: CASREQTNEKLFF.